The 4 T cell receptor beta chains listed next were all sequenced from one sample in a study of memory B cells and T cells in multiple sclerosis. Stimulus-free culture yielded autoproliferating CFSE-dim and non-proliferating CFSE-high T cells, each sequenced separately. Pooled replicate wells came from about 50 million CFSE-labeled PBMCs cultured roughly seven days without stimulus. These receptors are not linked to any known antigen. The protocol was immunoSEQ multiplex PCR, while the TCRdb copy is restricted to in-frame clones and leaves out a portion. The sample holds fewer than 40,000 clones, more than 70% seen once. Material: PBMCs from blood kept in culture. Source of these receptors: a human donor with multiple sclerosis.

A few counts support this clone. J is TRBJ1-2 and V is TRBV23-1; 7 bases fit TRBD1. TRBV23-1 is an open reading frame whose function is uncertain. The trim removed 3 bases at V and 2 bases at J, leaving 12 bases unmatched. The CDR3 has 17 residues. CDR3 region: CASSHSPDREDNYGYTF. For the CDR3, the DNA is TGCGCCAGCAGTCACAGCCCAGACAGGGAAGACAACTATGGCTACACCTTC.

J is TRBJ1-1 and V is TRBV4-1; TRBD1 matches at 7 bases. The germline V gene has CDR1 MGHRA and CDR2 YSYEKL. The CDR3 extends over 14 amino acids. The V and J ends lost 4 bases and 3 bases, in that order; junction bases with no gene match: 5. This chain's CDR3 is CASSRRQGHTEAFF. CDR3 DNA sequence: TGCGCCAGCAGCCGAAGACAGGGTCACACTGAAGCTTTCTTT.

The V call is TRBV25-1, the J call TRBJ2-4, with D maybe TRBD2 (6 bases). The CDR3 loop spans 11 amino acids. CDR1 and CDR2 from the germline V gene are MGHDK and SYGVNS. The CDR3 loop reads CAAGGKNIQYF. The CDR3 DNA sequence: TGTGCAGCGGGTGGGAAAAACATTCAGTACTTC.

This sequence joins TRBV5-1 and TRBJ2-2; D is ambiguous. Trimming took 2 bases from V and 2 from J, leaving 1 base between them. This CDR3 has 12 residues. The germline V gene encodes CDR1 SGHRS and CDR2 YFSETQ. The CDR3 DNA sequence: TGCGCCAGCAGCTTAAACACCGGGGAGCTGTTTTTT. Translation gives CASSLNTGELFF.